A single sample is the source of the 8 T cell receptor beta chains below, sequenced in a study of cytomegalovirus exposure and HLA in healthy donors. Both 60 Vbeta primers and 13 Jbeta primers went into the PCR. TCRdb keeps only in-frame clones here, not all; method: immunoSEQ multiplex PCR. The sample yields approximately 160,000 clones, roughly 80% seen once. Source material: PBMCs. The receptor set was obtained from a young man in good health and CMV-seronegative.

V gene TRBV19 combines with J gene TRBJ2-7; 9 nucleotides match TRBD1. The length of the CDR3 is 15 residues. Germline CDR1 and CDR2: LNHDA and SQIVND (reference sequence). With 4 bases clipped from V and 0 bases from J, the junction kept 4 bases outside the gene matches. As DNA, the CDR3 is TGTGCCAGTAGTAAGGGACAGGGATTCTCCTACGAGCAGTACTTC. It translates to CASSKGQGFSYEQYF.

The gene calls are TRBV18 and TRBJ1-3; D is possibly TRBD1 (6 bases). Germline lookup yields CDR1 KGHSH and CDR2 LQKENI. The CDR3 has 17 amino acids. V shed 3 bases and J shed 0 bases, with 15 bases lying between them. CDR3 DNA: TGTGCCAGCTCACCGTCAACAGGGCGATTCTCTGGAAACACCATATATTTT. Translated: CASSPSTGRFSGNTIYF.

A remark on this clone: Sequence at one end of the junction differs from germline and may be a read error. This chain joins TRBV5-4 and TRBJ2-7; a possible D gene is TRBD1 (5 bases). There are 13 residues in the CDR3. Germline V gene sequence: CDR1 SGHNT, CDR2 YYREEE (reference sequence). The CDR3 spells CASSLDRTYGQYF. CDR3 nucleotides: TGTGCCAGCAGCTTGGACAGGACCTACGGGCAGTACTTC.

This chain joins TRBV6-5 and TRBJ1-1; no firm D call. The V end lost 0 bases, the J end lost 4 bases, and 9 bases lay between the germline ends. The germline V gene encodes CDR1 MNHEY and CDR2 SVGAGI. The CDR3 runs to 14 residues. CDR3 sequence reads: CASSYSRSFTEAFF. The CDR3 region has the DNA TGTGCCAGCAGTTACTCGCGGTCTTTCACTGAAGCTTTCTTT.

This clone appeared a single time. The chain joins TRBV5-4 to TRBJ2-2; D is perhaps TRBD2 (5 bases). From germline, CDR1 is SGHNT and CDR2 YYREEE (reference sequence). The CDR3 is made up of 17 amino acids. V was cut by 0 bases and J by 6 bases, with 18 bases left in between. CDR3 nucleotide sequence: TGTGCCAGCAGCTTGGGTCTAGCAGGAGTTGAGGCCGGGGAGCTGTTTTTT. Its protein product is CASSLGLAGVEAGELFF.

The chain couples TRBV7-2 to TRBJ2-5; 9 bases match TRBD2. V lost 4 bases and J lost 5; bases outside the gene matches: 20. Germline V gene lookup returns CDR1 SGHTA and CDR2 FQGNSA. The CDR3 has 19 residues. CDR3 sequence: CASSSGGLGGGRAWETQYF. The CDR3 DNA follows: TGTGCCAGCAGCTCAGGGGGGTTGGGAGGCGGGAGGGCCTGGGAGACCCAGTACTTC.

V gene TRBV28 combines with J gene TRBJ2-5; tentative D call: TRBD2 (5 bases). V shed 6 bases and J shed 1 base, with 15 bases lying between them. CDR1 and CDR2 (germline): MDHEN, SYDVKM. This CDR3 is 15 amino acids long. The CDR3 spells CASRPAAGGQETQYF. For the CDR3, the DNA is TGTGCCAGCAGACCCGCGGCAGGAGGCCAAGAGACCCAGTACTTC.

This clone was detected once. The chain carries TRBV7-2 and TRBJ2-3; 7 bases line up with TRBD1. Germline values: CDR1 SGHTA, CDR2 FQGNSA. V trimming: 7 bases; J trimming: 4 bases; junction bases outside the gene matches: 5. The CDR3 loop spans 13 amino acids. The CDR3 DNA reads as TGTGCCAGCAAAGGGGGCTTTGCAGATACGCAGTATTTT. Encoded protein: CASKGGFADTQYF. Combining the CDR3 with reference TRBV7-2 and TRBJ2-3 gives the whole variable domain GAGVSQSPSNKVTEKGKDVELRCDPISGHTALYWYRQSLGQGLEFLIYFQGNSAPDKSGLPSDRFSAERTGGSVSTLTIQRTQQEDSAVYLCASKGGFADTQYFGPGTRLTVL.